This is a list of T cell receptor beta chains from one sample in a study of cytomegalovirus exposure and HLA in healthy donors. TCRdb keeps only in-frame clones here, not all; method: immunoSEQ multiplex PCR. The data hold 98,000 or so clones, with around 77% observed a single time. Sequenced sample: PBMCs. Receptors originate from a female donor in good health and CMV-seronegative. Each CDR3 is given with its conserved first and last residue.

V gene: TRBV7-8; J gene: TRBJ1-2; CDR3 protein: CASSFPTGNYGYTF
V gene: TRBV5-4; J gene: -; CDR3 protein: CASSSSSSPPYEQYF
V gene: TRBV6-1; J gene: TRBJ1-5; CDR3 protein: CASSAQGARNQPQHF
V gene: TRBV7-2; J gene: TRBJ2-2; CDR3 protein: CASSSRLGLNTGELFF
V gene: TRBV9; J gene: TRBJ2-5; CDR3 protein: CASTPGGADLETQYF
V gene: TRBV7-9; J gene: TRBJ2-7; CDR3 protein: CSSSLRLGGPSYEQYF
V gene: TRBV7-9; J gene: TRBJ2-3; CDR3 protein: CASSFGTSGGTDTQYF
V gene: TRBV2; J gene: TRBJ2-5; CDR3 protein: CASLYDRGQEETQYF
V gene: TRBV5-4; J gene: TRBJ2-3; CDR3 protein: CASSGGAGGTDTQYF
V gene: TRBV25-1; J gene: -; CDR3 protein: CASSESWTGAYEQYF
V gene: TRBV10-3; J gene: TRBJ1-3; CDR3 protein: CAIMSGAGNTIYF
V gene: TRBV6-1; J gene: TRBJ2-5; CDR3 protein: CASSQTPLAGRAQYF